Listed here is a single TCR beta chain. As handled by the study authors: Estimated nucleated cell counts came from reference gene primer amplification. Profiling relied on immunoSEQ multiplex PCR, and the TCRdb table lists in-frame clones only, not all of them. That table is the source of V, J and clone size, and D and trimming were worked out from the DNA. The repertoire has some 110,000 clones, 84% of them found once; the top ten carry over 20%. CDR1 is SGHTA, CDR2 FQGTGA, per germline. V was pared by 4 bases and J by 1 base, with 13 bases of the junction left unmatched. CDR3 size: 21 residues. These data originate in a study of blood T cell repertoires in COVID-19.

The J gene is TRBJ2-1, the V gene TRBV7-3; 16 nucleotides align to TRBD2. Sample: peripheral blood. The TCR sequence derives from a man between 60 and 75 years old with acute or convalescent COVID-19. The DNA for the CDR3 is TGTGCCAGCAGCTCGCCGGGACTAGCGGGAGGGCCCGCCAATTCCTACAATGAGCAGTTCTTC. Protein sequence: CASSSPGLAGGPANSYNEQFF.